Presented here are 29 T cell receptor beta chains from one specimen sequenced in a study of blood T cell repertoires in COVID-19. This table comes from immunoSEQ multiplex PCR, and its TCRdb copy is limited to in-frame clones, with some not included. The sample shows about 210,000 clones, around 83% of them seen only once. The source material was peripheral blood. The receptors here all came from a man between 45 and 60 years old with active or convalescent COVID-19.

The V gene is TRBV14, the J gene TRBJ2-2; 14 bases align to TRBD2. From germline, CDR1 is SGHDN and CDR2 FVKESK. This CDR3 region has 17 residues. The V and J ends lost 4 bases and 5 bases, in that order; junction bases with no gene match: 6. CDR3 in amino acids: CASSPRLAGGPTGELFF. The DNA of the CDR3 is TGTGCCAGCAGCCCCCGACTAGCGGGAGGGCCGACCGGGGAGCTGTTTTTT.

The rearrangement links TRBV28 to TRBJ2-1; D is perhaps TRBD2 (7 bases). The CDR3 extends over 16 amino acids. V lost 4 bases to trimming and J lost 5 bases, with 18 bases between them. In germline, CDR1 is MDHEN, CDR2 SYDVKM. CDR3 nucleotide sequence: TGTGCCAGCAGTTACAATCGGGGGGCAGGTGACAATGAGCAGTTCTTC. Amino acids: CASSYNRGAGDNEQFF. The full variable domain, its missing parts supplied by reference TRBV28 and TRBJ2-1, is DVKVTQSSRYLVKRTGEKVFLECVQDMDHENMFWYRQDPGLGLRLIYFSYDVKMKEKGDIPEGYSVSREKKERFSLILESASTNQTSMYLCASSYNRGAGDNEQFFGPGTRLTVL.

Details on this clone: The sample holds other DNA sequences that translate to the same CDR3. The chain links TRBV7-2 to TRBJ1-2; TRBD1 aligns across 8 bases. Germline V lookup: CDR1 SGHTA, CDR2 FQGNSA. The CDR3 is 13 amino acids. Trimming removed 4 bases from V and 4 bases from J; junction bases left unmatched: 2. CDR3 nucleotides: TGTGCCAGCAGCTCGGGACAGGCCTATGGCTACACCTTC. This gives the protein CASSSGQAYGYTF.

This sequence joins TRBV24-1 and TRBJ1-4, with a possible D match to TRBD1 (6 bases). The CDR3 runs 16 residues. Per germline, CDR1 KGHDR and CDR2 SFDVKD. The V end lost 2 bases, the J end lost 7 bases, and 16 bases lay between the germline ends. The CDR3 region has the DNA TGTGCCACCAGTGATTCTTTACAGGGATTTGGTGAAAAACTGTTTTTT. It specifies CATSDSLQGFGEKLFF.

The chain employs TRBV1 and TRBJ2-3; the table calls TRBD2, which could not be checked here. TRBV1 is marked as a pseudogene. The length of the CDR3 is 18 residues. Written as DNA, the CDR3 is TGCACCAGCAGCCAAGAACGCCCGGGACTAGCAAACACAGATACGCAGTATTTT. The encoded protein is CTSSQERPGLANTDTQYF.

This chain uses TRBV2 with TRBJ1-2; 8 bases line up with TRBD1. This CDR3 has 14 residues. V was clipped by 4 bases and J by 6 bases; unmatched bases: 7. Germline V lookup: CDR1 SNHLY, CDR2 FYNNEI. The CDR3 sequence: CASSGVTGANGYTF. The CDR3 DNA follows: TGTGCCAGCAGTGGCGTGACAGGGGCCAATGGCTACACCTTC.

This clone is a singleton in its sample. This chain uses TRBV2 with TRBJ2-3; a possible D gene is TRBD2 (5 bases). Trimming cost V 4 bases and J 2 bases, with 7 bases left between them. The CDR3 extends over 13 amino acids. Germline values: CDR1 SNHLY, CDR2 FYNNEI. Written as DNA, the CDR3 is TGTGCCAGCAGTGGAGGGTACACAGATACGCAGTATTTT. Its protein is CASSGGYTDTQYF.

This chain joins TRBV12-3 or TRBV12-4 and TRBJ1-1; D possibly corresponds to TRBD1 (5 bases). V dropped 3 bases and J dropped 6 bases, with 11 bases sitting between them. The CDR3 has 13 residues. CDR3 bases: TGTGCCAGCAGTTTCCGGGGGTGGCCTGAAGCTTTCTTT. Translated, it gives CASSFRGWPEAFF.

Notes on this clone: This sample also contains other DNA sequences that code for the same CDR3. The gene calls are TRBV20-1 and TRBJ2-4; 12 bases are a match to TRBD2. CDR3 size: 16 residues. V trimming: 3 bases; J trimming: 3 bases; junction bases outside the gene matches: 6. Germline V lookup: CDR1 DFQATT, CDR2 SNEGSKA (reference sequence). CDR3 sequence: CSASLAGGPGKNIQYF. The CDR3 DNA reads TGCAGTGCTAGTCTAGCGGGGGGGCCGGGCAAAAACATTCAGTACTTC.

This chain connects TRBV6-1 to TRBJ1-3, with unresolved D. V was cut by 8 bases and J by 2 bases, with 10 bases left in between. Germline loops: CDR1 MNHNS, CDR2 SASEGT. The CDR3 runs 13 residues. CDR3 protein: CASSASTGNTIYF. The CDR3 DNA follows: TGTGCCAGCTCCGCCAGTACTGGAAACACCATATATTTT.

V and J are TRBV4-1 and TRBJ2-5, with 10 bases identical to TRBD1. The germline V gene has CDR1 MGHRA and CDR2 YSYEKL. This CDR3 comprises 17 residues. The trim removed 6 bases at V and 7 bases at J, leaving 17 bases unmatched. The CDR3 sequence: CASSGFNRDRGSGTQYF. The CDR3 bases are TGCGCCAGCAGTGGGTTTAACCGGGACAGGGGTAGCGGGACCCAGTACTTC.

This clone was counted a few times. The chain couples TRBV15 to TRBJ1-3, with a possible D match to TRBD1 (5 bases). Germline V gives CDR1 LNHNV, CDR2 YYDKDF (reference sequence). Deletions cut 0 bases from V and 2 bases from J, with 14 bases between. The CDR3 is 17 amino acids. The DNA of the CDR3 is TGTGCCACCAGCAGAGAGGGGTTTCGGGGGGCTGGAAACACCATATATTTT. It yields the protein CATSREGFRGAGNTIYF.

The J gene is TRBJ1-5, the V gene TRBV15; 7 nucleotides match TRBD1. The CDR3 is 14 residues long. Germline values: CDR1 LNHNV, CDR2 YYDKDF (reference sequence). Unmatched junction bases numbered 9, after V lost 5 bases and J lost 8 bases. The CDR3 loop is CATSHADREEPQHF. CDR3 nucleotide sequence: TGTGCCACCAGCCATGCAGACAGGGAGGAGCCCCAGCATTTT.

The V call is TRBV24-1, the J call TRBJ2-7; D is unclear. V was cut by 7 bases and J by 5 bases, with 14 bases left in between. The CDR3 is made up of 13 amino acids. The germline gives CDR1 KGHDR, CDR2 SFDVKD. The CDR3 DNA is TGTGCCACCAGGGAAGACTTCACCCACGAGCAGTACTTC. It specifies CATREDFTHEQYF.

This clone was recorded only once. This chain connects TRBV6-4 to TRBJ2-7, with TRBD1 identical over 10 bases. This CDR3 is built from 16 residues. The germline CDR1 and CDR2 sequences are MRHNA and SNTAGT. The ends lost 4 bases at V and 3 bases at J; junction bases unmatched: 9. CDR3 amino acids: CASSANWTGGNYEQYV. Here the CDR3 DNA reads TGTGCCAGCAGTGCCAACTGGACAGGGGGAAACTACGAGCAGTACGTC.

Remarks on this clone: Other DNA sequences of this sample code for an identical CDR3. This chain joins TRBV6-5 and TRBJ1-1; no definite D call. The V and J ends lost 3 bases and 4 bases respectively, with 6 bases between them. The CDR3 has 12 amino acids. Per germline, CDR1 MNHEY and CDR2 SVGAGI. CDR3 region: CASSYGGTEAFF. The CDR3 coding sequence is TGTGCCAGCAGTTATGGAGGCACTGAAGCTTTCTTT.

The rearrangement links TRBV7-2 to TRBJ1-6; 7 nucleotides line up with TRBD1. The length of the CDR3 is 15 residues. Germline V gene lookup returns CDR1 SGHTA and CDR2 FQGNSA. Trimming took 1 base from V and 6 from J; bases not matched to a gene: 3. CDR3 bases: TGTGCCAGCAGCTTAGGCCCAGGGGGTAATTCACCCCTCCACTTT. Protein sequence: CASSLGPGGNSPLHF.

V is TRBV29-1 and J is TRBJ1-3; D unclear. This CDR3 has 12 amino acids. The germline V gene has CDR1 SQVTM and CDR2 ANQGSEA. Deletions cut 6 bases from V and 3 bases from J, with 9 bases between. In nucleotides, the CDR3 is TGCAGCGTGGGTCCGGGTGGAAACACCATATATTTT. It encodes CSVGPGGNTIYF.

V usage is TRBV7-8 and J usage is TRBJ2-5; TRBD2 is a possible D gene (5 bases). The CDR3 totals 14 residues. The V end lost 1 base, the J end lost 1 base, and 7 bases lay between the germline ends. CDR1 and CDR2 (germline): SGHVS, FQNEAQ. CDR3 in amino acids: CASSLGRSQETQYF. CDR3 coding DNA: TGTGCCAGCAGCTTAGGGAGGTCCCAAGAGACCCAGTACTTC.

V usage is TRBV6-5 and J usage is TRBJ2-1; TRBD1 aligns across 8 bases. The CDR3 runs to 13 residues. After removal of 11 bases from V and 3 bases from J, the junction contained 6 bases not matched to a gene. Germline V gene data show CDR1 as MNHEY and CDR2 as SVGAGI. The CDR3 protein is CAVKGQDYNEQFF. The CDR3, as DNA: TGTGCCGTTAAGGGACAGGACTACAATGAGCAGTTCTTC.

CDR3 bases: TGTGCCAGCAGCTTAGTAGGGGACTACCGTCAACCGTACGAGCAGTACTTC. Translating it yields CASSLVGDYRQPYEQYF. This rearrangement joins TRBV7-9 to TRBJ2-7; 7 nucleotides align to TRBD2. Germline V gene data show CDR1 as SEHNR and CDR2 as FQNEAQ (reference sequence). J lost 4 bases, V lost 1 base, and 13 bases had no gene match. CDR3 length equals 17 residues.

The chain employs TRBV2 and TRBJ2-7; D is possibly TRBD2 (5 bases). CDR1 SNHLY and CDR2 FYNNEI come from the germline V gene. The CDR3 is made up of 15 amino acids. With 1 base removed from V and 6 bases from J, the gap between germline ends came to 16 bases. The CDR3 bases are TGTGCCAGCAGTGAAGGGGCTACGGGGAGAGGCGAGCAGTACGTC. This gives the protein CASSEGATGRGEQYV.

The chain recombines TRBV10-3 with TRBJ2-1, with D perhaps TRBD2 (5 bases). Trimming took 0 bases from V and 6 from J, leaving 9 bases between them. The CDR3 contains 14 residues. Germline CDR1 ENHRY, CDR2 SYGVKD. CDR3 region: CAISESKGANEQFF. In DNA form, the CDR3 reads TGTGCCATCAGTGAGTCGAAGGGAGCCAATGAGCAGTTCTTC.

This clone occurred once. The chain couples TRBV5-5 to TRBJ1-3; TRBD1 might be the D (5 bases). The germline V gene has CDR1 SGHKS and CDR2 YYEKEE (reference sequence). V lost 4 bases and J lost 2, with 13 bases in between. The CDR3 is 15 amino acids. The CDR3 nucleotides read TGTGCCAGCAGCCAGCAGGGAGGGCCTGGAAACACCATATATTTT. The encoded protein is CASSQQGGPGNTIYF.

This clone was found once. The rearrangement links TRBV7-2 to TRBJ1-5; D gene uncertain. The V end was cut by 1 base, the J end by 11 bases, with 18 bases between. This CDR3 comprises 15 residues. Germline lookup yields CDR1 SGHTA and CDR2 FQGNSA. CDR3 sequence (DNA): TGTGCCAGCAGCTTAGGAGGGATGGGTTCAACGGCCCAGCATTTT. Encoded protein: CASSLGGMGSTAQHF. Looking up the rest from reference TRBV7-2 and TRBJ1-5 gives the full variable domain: GAGVSQSPSNKVTEKGKDVELRCDPISGHTALYWYRQSLGQGLEFLIYFQGNSAPDKSGLPSDRFSAERTGGSVSTLTIQRTQQEDSAVYLCASSLGGMGSTAQHFGDGTRLSIL.

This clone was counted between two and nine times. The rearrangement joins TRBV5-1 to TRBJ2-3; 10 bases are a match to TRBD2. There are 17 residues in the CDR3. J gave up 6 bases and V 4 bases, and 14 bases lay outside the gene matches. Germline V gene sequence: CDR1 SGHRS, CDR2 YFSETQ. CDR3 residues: CASSPQSSGRPGDTQYF. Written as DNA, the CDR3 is TGCGCCAGCAGCCCTCAGTCTAGCGGGAGACCAGGGGATACGCAGTATTTT.

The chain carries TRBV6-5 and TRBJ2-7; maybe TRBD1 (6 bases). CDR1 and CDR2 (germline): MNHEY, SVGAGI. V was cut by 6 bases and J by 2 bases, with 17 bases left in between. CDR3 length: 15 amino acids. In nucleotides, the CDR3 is TGTGCCAGCAGACTTATGACAGGCACACCCTACGAGCAGTACTTC. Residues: CASRLMTGTPYEQYF.

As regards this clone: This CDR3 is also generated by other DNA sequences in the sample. The CDR3 DNA reads as TGTGCCAGTAGTCTCTGGACAGGTAGCACAGATACGCAGTATTTT. Protein product: CASSLWTGSTDTQYF. V and J are TRBV19 and TRBJ2-3; 7 nucleotides agree with TRBD1. Germline CDR1 is LNHDA and CDR2 is SQIVND (reference sequence). V lost 5 bases to trimming and J lost 0 bases; unmatched junction nucleotides: 5. The CDR3 length is 15 residues.

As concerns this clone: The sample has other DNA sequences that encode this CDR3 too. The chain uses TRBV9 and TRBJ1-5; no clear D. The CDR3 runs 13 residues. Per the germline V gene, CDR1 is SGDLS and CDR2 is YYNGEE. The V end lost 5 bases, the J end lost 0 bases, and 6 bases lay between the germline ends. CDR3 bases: TGTGCCAGCAGTGGAGATAGCAATCAGCCCCAGCATTTT. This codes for CASSGDSNQPQHF.